These 10 T cell receptor beta chains were all obtained from the same sample, sequenced in a study of shared clonotypes between healthy human individuals. The repertoire was sequenced with immunoSEQ multiplex PCR; TCRdb's copy has only in-frame clones and lacks some. The table lists approximately 1.1 million clones, around 82% of them singletons. Sequenced sample: memory CD4+ T cells from PBMCs. As to subset: CD45RA-negative fraction. These receptors came from a young man in good health. Some clones in this sample may be carry-over from other donors' samples.

V usage is TRBV7-9 and J usage is TRBJ1-2; 8 bases agree with TRBD1. This CDR3 region has 17 residues. The germline gives CDR1 SEHNR, CDR2 FQNEAQ (reference sequence). V lost 4 bases, J lost 3 bases, and 13 bases stayed unmatched. CDR3 DNA: TGTGCCAGCAGCTCCACAGATCAGGGGGCGGGCGACTATGGCTACACCTTC. This encodes CASSSTDQGAGDYGYTF.

The table lists this clone with a few counts. This rearrangement joins TRBV28 to TRBJ1-5; D may be TRBD1 (5 bases). The CDR3 has 13 amino acids. The germline gives CDR1 MDHEN, CDR2 SYDVKM. Between the trimmed V and J ends, which lost 8 bases and 6 bases, there was a span of 14 bases. DNA for the CDR3: TGTGCCAGCCGAAAGGGGAAGGGTCAGCCCCAGCATTTT. Translated, it gives CASRKGKGQPQHF.

This clone was found a few times. V is TRBV6-1 and J is TRBJ2-1; 13 bases line up with TRBD2. This CDR3 spans 15 amino acids. The germline gives CDR1 MNHNS, CDR2 SASEGT. The trim removed 4 bases at V and 8 bases at J, leaving 5 bases unmatched. The CDR3 loop is CASSGGLAGADEQFF. CDR3 DNA sequence: TGTGCCAGCAGTGGCGGACTAGCGGGAGCCGATGAGCAGTTCTTC.

This clone came up a few times. The chain is built from TRBV7-9 and TRBJ1-2; D is perhaps TRBD1 (5 bases). The V gene lost 4 bases and the J gene lost 5 bases, with 8 bases spanning the gap. Germline V gives CDR1 SEHNR, CDR2 FQNEAQ (reference sequence). This CDR3 has 12 amino acids. The CDR3 nucleotides read TGTGCCAGCAGCTCCAGGGATTATGGCTACACCTTC. It yields the protein CASSSRDYGYTF.

This rearrangement joins TRBV28 to TRBJ2-3; 8 nucleotides line up with TRBD2. This CDR3 comprises 15 residues. CDR1 is MDHEN and CDR2 is SYDVKM in the germline V gene. Unmatched junction bases numbered 6, after V lost 4 bases and J lost 3 bases. The CDR3 here is CASSSVGRETDTQYF. The CDR3 region has the DNA TGTGCCAGCAGTTCTGTCGGGAGGGAGACAGATACGCAGTATTTT.

The V and J genes are TRBV7-7 and TRBJ2-1; 8 nucleotides agree with TRBD2. The CDR3 totals 15 residues. J lost 7 bases, V lost 3 bases, and 8 bases had no gene match. Germline V gene lookup returns CDR1 SSHAT and CDR2 FNYEAQ (reference sequence). In nucleotides, the CDR3 is TGTGCCAGCAGCTTCTCAGCGGGAGCCTGGAATGAGCAGTTCTTC. Protein sequence: CASSFSAGAWNEQFF.

V is TRBV4-2 and J is TRBJ2-2, with 9 bases aligning to TRBD2. The germline V gene encodes CDR1 LGHNA and CDR2 YNFKEQ. Losses at the gene ends were 3 bases for V and 7 bases for J; bases not matched to a gene: 12. CDR3 length: 17 residues. This chain's CDR3 is CASSHPRASGVGGELFF. In DNA form, the CDR3 reads TGTGCCAGCAGCCACCCTCGTGCTAGCGGGGTGGGCGGGGAGCTGTTTTTT.

The rearrangement uses TRBV19 and TRBJ2-3; 7 bases match TRBD1. The trim removed 10 bases at V and 2 bases at J, leaving 6 bases unmatched. Per germline, CDR1 LNHDA and CDR2 SQIVND (reference sequence). The CDR3 loop spans 13 amino acids. The DNA for the CDR3 is TGTGCCACCACGGGACAGAACACAGATACGCAGTATTTT. This translates into CATTGQNTDTQYF.

The gene calls are TRBV28 and TRBJ2-5; D possibly corresponds to TRBD1 (6 bases). Trimming left V 5 bases short and J 7 bases short, with 20 bases between. Germline V gives CDR1 MDHEN, CDR2 SYDVKM. CDR3 length: 15 residues. As DNA, the CDR3 is TGTGCCAGCAGTGAAGCCCGGACAGAGTACGGGACCCAGTACTTC. This gives the protein CASSEARTEYGTQYF.

The chain has TRBV28 and TRBJ1-4; D gene uncertain. V gave up 6 bases and J gave up 8 bases, with 10 bases separating them. This CDR3 has 12 residues. The germline V gene encodes CDR1 MDHEN and CDR2 SYDVKM. This chain's CDR3 is CASSYRREKLFF. The CDR3 DNA reads as TGTGCCAGCAGCTATCGGAGAGAAAAACTGTTTTTT.